These 18 T cell receptor beta chains were all obtained from the same sample, sequenced in a study of human T cells and chemical hapten exposure (dated by TCRdb to about 2021). The library was built by means of RACE. The listed sequencing device is NextSeq 500. The public sequencing data were trimmed at Q25 with fastp and processed into clonotypes with MiXCR by TCRdb, which kept only in-frame beta chains. Each entry merges the rows of one CDR3 protein and shows their most common DNA and genes. The sample yields over 300,000 distinct CDR3 sequences; 5.1% were counted once. The ten biggest clones cover about 2.5% of the sample. Sample time point, as interpreted from the label and publication: pre-sensitization, week 0. The treatment or condition label, read with the paper, signifies: therapeutic diphenylcyclopropenone sensitization with weekly scalp DPC. The sample here was whole blood, taken in connection with sensitization to the hapten diphenylcyclopropenone (DPC). The receptors derive from a woman between 50 and 59 years old with alopecia areata. Some clones in this sample may be carry-over from other donors' samples.

This clonotype came up many times. The chain is built from TRBV10-3 and TRBJ2-3; 12 bases are a match to TRBD2. This CDR3 contains 16 residues. CDR1 is ENHRY and CDR2 is SYGVKD in the germline V gene. Losses at the gene ends were 4 bases for V and 1 base for J; bases not matched to a gene: 3. CDR3 DNA sequence: TGTGCCATCAGTGCCCGACTAGCGGGAGGCACAGATACGCAGTATTTT. It encodes CAISARLAGGTDTQYF.

At least ten counts were recorded for this clonotype. V gene TRBV6-2 or TRBV6-3 combines with J gene TRBJ2-7; TRBD2 agrees at 8 bases. J gave up 2 bases and V 6 bases, and 6 bases lay outside the gene matches. CDR1 and CDR2 (germline): MNHEY, SVGEGT. The CDR3 covers 14 residues. This CDR3 is CASSALAGPYEQYF. The CDR3 nucleotides read TGTGCCAGCAGCGCCTTAGCGGGACCCTACGAGCAGTACTTC.

This clonotype was recorded many times. The chain combines TRBV21-1 with TRBJ1-1; the DNA was not used to check the table's D call, TRBD1. TRBV21-1 is a pseudogene locus. The CDR3 sequence is 13 residues long. CDR3 coding DNA: TGTGCCAGCCGACAGGGGGCCTACACTGAAGCTTTCTTT. Protein: CASRQGAYTEAFF.

This clonotype was detected many times. V gene TRBV9 combines with J gene TRBJ2-1; 12 bases match TRBD2. The CDR3 runs 14 residues. The J segment lost 10 bases and the V segment lost 4 bases, leaving 6 bases of the junction unmatched. Per the germline V gene, CDR1 is SGDLS and CDR2 is YYNGEE. CDR3 region: CASSPIGTSGEQFF. The CDR3 bases are TGTGCCAGCAGCCCTATCGGGACTAGCGGGGAGCAGTTCTTC.

This chain joins TRBV29-1 and TRBJ2-2, with 8 nucleotides matching TRBD2. The germline V gene has CDR1 SQVTM and CDR2 ANQGSEA. The junction had 5 bases not matched to a gene; V was cut back by 4 bases and J by 4 bases. The CDR3 has 14 residues. This CDR3 reads CSVAGRGSTGELFF. The CDR3 nucleotides are TGCAGCGTTGCCGGGAGGGGGAGCACCGGGGAGCTGTTTTTT.

This rearrangement joins TRBV21-1 to TRBJ1-3. TRBV21-1 is classified as a pseudogene. The CDR3 runs to 16 residues. The CDR3 loop is CATRSGNRSSGNTIYF. The CDR3 DNA reads as TGTGCCACCCGATCGGGCAACCGTTCTTCTGGAAACACCATATATTTT.

This clonotype was detected many times. The rearrangement uses TRBV19 and TRBJ1-1; 9 nucleotides line up with TRBD1. The CDR3 loop spans 15 amino acids. The J segment lost 1 base and the V segment lost 5 bases, leaving 5 bases of the junction unmatched. Germline CDR1 and CDR2: LNHDA and SQIVND (reference sequence). This chain's CDR3 is CASSLTGGANTEAFF. In nucleotides, the CDR3 is TGTGCCAGTAGTCTCACAGGGGGCGCGAACACTGAAGCTTTCTTT.

This chain joins TRBV15 and TRBJ2-3; 8 bases fit TRBD2. In germline, CDR1 is LNHNV, CDR2 YYDKDF (reference sequence). V shed 0 bases, J shed 4 bases, and the junction held 12 bases outside the gene matches. This CDR3 is 18 amino acids long. The CDR3 region has the DNA TGTGCCACCAGCAGAGATAACCTTCCAGCGGGGGTATCAGATACGCAGTATTTT. Its translation is CATSRDNLPAGVSDTQYF.

This clonotype has a handful of counts. The chain carries TRBV12-3 or TRBV12-4 and TRBJ2-2; no firm D call. The CDR3 is 10 residues long. Between the trimmed V and J ends, which lost 10 bases and 5 bases, there was a span of 5 bases. The CDR3 here is CAIQTGELFF. The CDR3 DNA is TGTGCCATCCAGACCGGGGAGCTGTTTTTT.

This chain links TRBV20-1 with TRBJ2-5; 9 bases align to TRBD2. The V and J ends lost 0 bases and 8 bases, in that order; junction bases with no gene match: 7. Germline V lookup: CDR1 DFQATT, CDR2 SNEGSKA (reference sequence). The CDR3 contains 14 residues. The CDR3 DNA follows: TGCAGTGCTAGAGATAAAGCGGGGGGCCCAACCCAGTACTTC. Translating it yields CSARDKAGGPTQYF.

In this sample, this clonotype turned up a few times. The rearrangement links TRBV12-5 to TRBJ2-3; D not resolved. CDR1 is LGHNT and CDR2 is FRNRAP in the germline V gene. This CDR3 region has 14 residues. V was cut by 2 bases and J by 5 bases, with 11 bases left in between. The CDR3 spells CASGLTTWGDTQYF. DNA for the CDR3: TGTGCTAGTGGTTTGACCACCTGGGGAGATACGCAGTATTTT.

This clonotype was recorded at least ten times. The V and J genes are TRBV4-1 and TRBJ1-5, with 7 bases that match TRBD1. The CDR3 runs to 14 residues. Germline V gene lookup returns CDR1 MGHRA and CDR2 YSYEKL. V dropped 5 bases and J dropped 5; count of bases not matched to a gene: 6. CDR3 sequence (DNA): TGCGCCAGCAGCGTTACAGGGGTCGATCAGCCCCAGCATTTT. Its translation: CASSVTGVDQPQHF.

At least ten counts were recorded for this clonotype. The genes are TRBV20-1 and TRBJ1-6; D perhaps matches TRBD1 (6 bases). V was clipped by 2 bases and J by 6 bases, with 11 bases between them. The germline V gene encodes CDR1 DFQATT and CDR2 SNEGSKA (reference sequence). There are 14 residues in the CDR3. The CDR3 coding sequence is TGCAGTGCTAGAATAGTACAGGGTAATTCACCCCTCCACTTT. It is translated as CSARIVQGNSPLHF.

The genes are TRBV7-2 and TRBJ2-3; D uncertain. CDR1 and CDR2 from the germline V gene are SGHTA and FQGNSA. V lost 2 bases and J lost 4, with 10 bases in between. CDR3 length: 14 amino acids. CDR3 amino acids: CASSLTASPDTQYF. The CDR3 DNA follows: TGTGCCAGCAGCTTAACAGCTAGTCCAGATACGCAGTATTTT.

In this sample, this clonotype turned up many times. The CDR3 spells CATRKPTPEQFF. The CDR3, as DNA: TGTGCCACCCGAAAACCGACACCCGAGCAGTTCTTC. The chain has TRBV7-9 and TRBJ2-1, with D uncertain. This CDR3 contains 12 residues. V was cut by 10 bases and J by 10 bases, with 17 bases left in between. Germline CDR1 SEHNR, CDR2 FQNEAQ (reference sequence). The variable domain in full, with the rest retrieved from reference TRBV7-9 and TRBJ2-1, is DTGVSQNPRHKITKRGQNVTFRCDPISEHNRLYWYRQTLGQGPEFLTYFQNEAQLEKSRLLSDRFSAERPKGSFSTLEIQRTEQGDSAMYLCATRKPTPEQFFGPGTRLTVL.

This clonotype occurred a few times. The chain joins TRBV19 to TRBJ1-6; TRBD1 matches at 9 bases. The germline gives CDR1 LNHDA, CDR2 SQIVND (reference sequence). The V and J ends lost 7 bases and 9 bases, in that order; junction bases with no gene match: 7. There are 14 residues in the CDR3. CDR3 sequence reads: CASMATGGSSPLHF. DNA of the CDR3: TGTGCCAGTATGGCGACAGGGGGGTCTTCACCCCTCCACTTT.

This clonotype occurred many times. The chain employs TRBV12-3 or TRBV12-4 and TRBJ1-4; tentatively, D is TRBD1 (6 bases). V lost 8 bases and J lost 8, with 18 bases in between. The CDR3 sequence is 14 residues long. CDR3 DNA sequence: TGTGCCAGCCAACCAGGGGCCGAGAACGAAAAACTGTTTTTT. It yields the protein CASQPGAENEKLFF.

The rearrangement links TRBV6-1 to TRBJ1-6; no reliable D call. V was shortened by 7 bases and J by 7 bases, with 26 bases between the two germline ends. CDR1 is MNHNS and CDR2 is SASEGT in the germline V gene. The CDR3 is made up of 18 amino acids. The CDR3 spells CASILHSGSSNENSPLHF. The CDR3 region has the DNA TGTGCCAGCATCTTACACAGCGGCAGTTCGAACGAGAATTCACCCCTCCACTTT.